These 24 T cell receptor beta chains were all obtained from the same sample, sequenced in a study of T cells in women clearing cervical HPV infection. Produced via immunoSEQ multiplex PCR; TCRdb's table is partial and in-frame only. The repertoire table contains around 30,000 clones. The sample was blood buffy coat. These receptors were obtained from a woman aged 18 to 75 with a cervical HPV16 infection that either progressed to CIN3+ or cleared (not recorded which).

With respect to this clone: The read terminates 3 residues ahead of where the CDR3 ends, so the germline J gene completes it. The gene calls are TRBV5-1 and TRBJ2-2; 15 positions match TRBD2. Trimming cost V 4 bases and J 3 bases; bases outside gene matches: 4. This CDR3 region has 17 residues. Germline V lookup: CDR1 SGHRS, CDR2 YFSETQ. CDR3 residues: CASSVGLAGGDTGELFF. CDR3 DNA (partial): TGCGCCAGCAGCGTTGGACTAGCGGGGGGGGACACCGGGGAG.

Concerning this clone: The CDR3 end lies 3 residues beyond the end of the read and is filled in from the germline J gene. This rearrangement joins TRBV9 to TRBJ2-1, with 7 bases fitting TRBD1. V trimming: 4 bases; J trimming: 5 bases; junction bases outside the gene matches: 6. Germline V lookup: CDR1 SGDLS, CDR2 YYNGEE. The CDR3 runs 14 residues. CDR3: CASSSGTVNNEQFF. Incomplete CDR3 DNA: TGTGCCAGCAGCTCCGGGACAGTCAACAATGAG.

Details on this clone: Sequencing ends 3 residues short of the CDR3 end; the germline J gene provides the rest. This rearrangement joins TRBV5-5 to TRBJ2-1, with 7 bases lining up with TRBD2. The V segment lost 4 bases and the J segment 7 bases; nucleotides outside the gene matches: 8. The CDR3 runs to 14 residues. Per the germline V gene, CDR1 is SGHKS and CDR2 is YYEKEE (reference sequence). The sequenced CDR3 bases are TGTGCCAGCAGCCCCGGACTAGTAGGAAATGAG. Translation: CASSPGLVGNE. The entire CDR3 protein reads CASSPGLVGNEQFF.

Points on this clone: The CDR3 end falls 3 residues outside the read, so it is completed with the germline J gene. V gene TRBV20-1 combines with J gene TRBJ2-3, with 9 nucleotides matching TRBD2. Germline V lookup: CDR1 DFQATT, CDR2 SNEGSKA (reference sequence). This CDR3 spans 15 amino acids. V trimming: 3 bases; J trimming: 2 bases; junction bases outside the gene matches: 6. The CDR3 protein is CSARRLAVYTDTQYF. The sequenced part of the CDR3 DNA is TGCAGTGCTAGGCGACTAGCGGTTTACACAGATACG.

About this clone itself: Read coverage stops 3 residues before the CDR3 terminus; the germline J gene supplies the remainder. V gene TRBV7-7 combines with J gene TRBJ1-3, with TRBD1 as a possible D gene (6 bases). Germline V gene lookup returns CDR1 SSHAT and CDR2 FNYEAQ (reference sequence). V lost 2 bases, J lost 4 bases, and 12 bases lay in between. CDR3 length: 15 residues. The CDR3 here is CASSLMAGEGNTIYF. The sequenced CDR3 bases are TGTGCCAGCAGCTTAATGGCAGGGGAAGGAAACACC.

On this clone: The observed sequence ends 3 residues before the CDR3 terminus, with the missing tail filled in from the germline J gene. The V call is TRBV7-2, the J call TRBJ2-1; D ambiguous. Germline-derived CDR1 and CDR2 are SGHTA and FQGNSA. The CDR3 covers 13 residues. Trimming removed 8 bases at V and 5 bases at J, with 13 bases between. CDR3 region: CASRTTWDNEQFF. The covered CDR3 bases are TGTGCCAGCCGTACTACATGGGACAATGAG.

Of note for this clone: The read is 3 residues too short to cover the CDR3 end, so that end is filled in from the germline J gene. The rearrangement joins TRBV6-1 to TRBJ2-2, with 7 bases fitting TRBD1. Trimming at V came to 2 bases and at J to 4 bases, leaving 4 bases not matched to a gene. The CDR3 is 15 amino acids. Germline CDR1 MNHNS, CDR2 SASEGT. The DNA read from the CDR3 is TGTGCCAGCAGTGAAAGGGGGCCCGCCACCGGGGAG. Its translation: CASSERGPATGE. The whole CDR3 sequence reads CASSERGPATGELFF.

A note on this clone: The read is 3 residues too short to cover the CDR3 end, so that end is filled in from the germline J gene. This sequence joins TRBV28 and TRBJ1-2; 8 nucleotides line up with TRBD1. Germline values: CDR1 MDHEN, CDR2 SYDVKM. The CDR3 length is 14 residues. The junction had 7 bases not matched to a gene; V was cut back by 7 bases and J by 3 bases. This CDR3 reads CASKDRGKHYGYTF. CDR3 DNA, as far as it was read: TGTGCCAGCAAAGACAGGGGAAAACACTATGGC.

On this clone itself: The read halts 3 residues ahead of the CDR3 end, with the missing end drawn from the germline J gene. The rearrangement joins TRBV20-1 to TRBJ2-7, with a tentative D call TRBD1 (5 bases). Germline V gene data show CDR1 as DFQATT and CDR2 as SNEGSKA (reference sequence). Deletions cut 6 bases from V and 2 bases from J, with 14 bases between. CDR3 length: 13 amino acids. This CDR3 is CSATETATYEQYF. CDR3 bases read: TGCAGTGCCACCGAGACAGCCACCTACGAG.

Concerning this clone: Read coverage stops 3 residues before the CDR3 terminus; the germline J gene supplies the remainder. This sequence joins TRBV7-9 and TRBJ2-2; D is ambiguous. Germline V gene lookup returns CDR1 SEHNR and CDR2 FQNEAQ (reference sequence). The CDR3 runs 13 residues. V was clipped by 4 bases and J by 7 bases, with 10 bases between them. The DNA read from the CDR3 is TGTGCCAGCAGCTACAAATTTGTCGGGGAG. This codes for CASSYKFVGE. The CDR3 in full is CASSYKFVGELFF.

As concerns this clone: Sequencing ends 3 residues short of the CDR3 end; the germline J gene provides the rest. V and J are TRBV12-5 and TRBJ1-3; 7 nucleotides match TRBD1. CDR3 length equals 19 residues. CDR1 and CDR2 (germline): LGHNT, FRNRAP. Trimming cost V 0 bases and J 0 bases; bases outside gene matches: 11. CDR3 amino acids: CASGLVLGDRAFSGNTIYF. The part of the CDR3 DNA that was read is TGTGCTAGTGGTTTGGTATTAGGGGACAGAGCCTTCTCTGGAAACACC.

To note about this clone: The read terminates 3 residues before the CDR3 end, so the remaining end is supplied by the germline J gene. The V and J genes are TRBV30 and TRBJ2-5; 7 nucleotides agree with TRBD2. The CDR3 runs to 13 residues. Germline CDR1 and CDR2: GTSNPN and SVGIG (reference sequence). V lost 1 base to trimming and J lost 5 bases; unmatched junction nucleotides: 4. The CDR3: CAWSDGGGETQYF. The sequenced CDR3 bases are TGTGCCTGGAGTGACGGGGGAGGGGAGACC.

Measured by frequency, this clone is medium-sized. The read finishes 3 residues shy of the CDR3 end, and the germline J gene is used to complete it. V usage is TRBV20-1 and J usage is TRBJ2-4; 8 bases fit TRBD1. Germline CDR1 and CDR2: DFQATT and SNEGSKA (reference sequence). The CDR3 loop spans 15 amino acids. The junction had 7 bases not matched to a gene; V was cut back by 6 bases and J by 0 bases. The CDR3 sequence: CSASPQGAAKNIQYF. The CDR3 bases that were read are TGCAGTGCATCCCCTCAGGGGGCAGCCAAAAACATT.

Worth noting for this clone: The CDR3 end is not reached by the read, which stops 3 residues before it; the germline J gene fills it in. The rearrangement uses TRBV19 and TRBJ2-5; 9 bases agree with TRBD1. Germline CDR1 and CDR2: LNHDA and SQIVND (reference sequence). This CDR3 comprises 14 residues. Germline trimming cut 5 bases from V and 5 bases from J; bases unmatched to any gene: 6. CDR3 amino acids: CASSPGQGWETQYF. The sequenced CDR3 bases are TGTGCCAGTAGTCCGGGACAGGGATGGGAGACC. Together with reference TRBV19 and TRBJ2-5, the CDR3 gives the full variable domain: DGGITQSPKYLFRKEGQNVTLSCEQNLNHDAMYWYRQDPGQGLRLIYYSQIVNDFQKGDIAEGYSVSREKKESFPLTVTSAQKNPTAFYLCASSPGQGWETQYFGPGTRLLVL.

Note on this clone: The CDR3 extends 3 residues past the end of the read, so its final part is completed from the germline J gene. This chain uses TRBV15 with TRBJ2-3; D is unclear. Germline CDR1 reads LNHNV; CDR2 reads YYDKDF (reference sequence). This CDR3 is 14 amino acids long. The V end lost 1 base, the J end lost 6 bases, and 11 bases lay between the germline ends. The CDR3 is CATSRGPLEDTQYF. The CDR3 bases that were read are TGTGCCACCAGCAGAGGGCCTCTTGAGGATACG.

A note on this clone: The CDR3 goes on 3 residues after the read ends, and that part is filled in from the germline J gene. The rearrangement joins TRBV28 to TRBJ2-1, with TRBD2 matching over 10 bases. Germline trimming cut 4 bases from V and 2 bases from J; bases unmatched to any gene: 8. The CDR3 totals 17 residues. CDR1 is MDHEN, CDR2 SYDVKM, per germline. The CDR3 region is CASSSYRAGGPYNEQFF. The part of the CDR3 DNA that was read is TGTGCCAGCAGTTCCTACCGAGCGGGAGGGCCCTACAATGAG. Full variable domain (outside the CDR3, taken from reference TRBV28 and TRBJ2-1): DVKVTQSSRYLVKRTGEKVFLECVQDMDHENMFWYRQDPGLGLRLIYFSYDVKMKEKGDIPEGYSVSREKKERFSLILESASTNQTSMYLCASSSYRAGGPYNEQFFGPGTRLTVL.

Note on this clone: The DNA ends 3 residues before the CDR3 does, and the rest of the CDR3 is filled in from the germline J gene. The rearrangement joins TRBV11-2 to TRBJ1-1, with D possibly being TRBD1 (5 bases). Trimming left V 0 bases short and J 4 bases short, with 12 bases between. CDR1 and CDR2 from the germline V gene are SGHAT and FQNNGV. The CDR3 contains 15 residues. The DNA read from the CDR3 is TGTGCCAGCAGCTTAGATATCCAGGGTGCCACTGAA. Translation: CASSLDIQGATE. The complete CDR3 protein is CASSLDIQGATEAFF.

Concerning this clone itself: The sequenced fragment ends 3 residues before the CDR3 boundary, so the rest is inferred from the germline J gene. This chain joins TRBV19 and TRBJ1-2, with a possible D match to TRBD1 (5 bases). Germline V gene data show CDR1 as LNHDA and CDR2 as SQIVND (reference sequence). The CDR3 runs 17 residues. Incomplete CDR3 DNA: TGTGCCAGTAGTGATACACTGGGACTAGCGGGAGGGTACGAC. The encoded protein is CASSDTLGLAGGYD. The full CDR3 reads CASSDTLGLAGGYDYTF.

A word on this clone: Read sequence stops 3 residues before the CDR3 end, and the germline J gene provides the missing end. V and J are TRBV12-3 or TRBV12-4 and TRBJ2-1; a possible D gene is TRBD2 (5 bases). Trimming cost V 4 bases and J 8 bases, with 27 bases left between them. CDR3 size: 18 residues. This CDR3 is CASSSVTSGILMSDEQFF. CDR3 DNA (partial): TGTGCCAGCAGTTCGGTCACGTCGGGGATCCTCATGAGTGATGAG.

As concerns this clone: The CDR3 end is not reached by the read, which stops 3 residues before it; the germline J gene fills it in. The V gene is TRBV11-2, the J gene TRBJ2-6; D might be TRBD2 (5 bases). This CDR3 is built from 14 residues. The germline V gene has CDR1 SGHAT and CDR2 FQNNGV. The DNA read from the CDR3 is TGTGCCAGCAGCTTAGCTCCGGGGAACGGGTTC. It encodes CASSLAPGNGF. From start to end, the CDR3 is CASSLAPGNGFLTF.

Details on this clone: The sequenced fragment ends 3 residues before the CDR3 boundary, so the rest is inferred from the germline J gene. The V call is TRBV2, the J call TRBJ2-1; D is possibly TRBD2 (6 bases). The length of the CDR3 is 12 residues. V was cut by 6 bases and J by 9 bases, with 12 bases left in between. Germline assignment: CDR1 SNHLY and CDR2 FYNNEI. The CDR3 DNA, read in part, is TGTGCCAGCAGCCGGGACTCGACTGAG. Translating it yields CASSRDSTE. The complete CDR3 reads CASSRDSTEQFF.

As to this clone: Read data end 3 residues before the CDR3 end; the end is taken from the germline J gene. V and J are TRBV5-6 and TRBJ2-5; tentative D call: TRBD2 (6 bases). The V gene lost 0 bases and the J gene lost 5 bases, with 8 bases spanning the gap. The CDR3 totals 13 residues. Germline CDR1 is SGHDT and CDR2 is YYEEEE. Partial CDR3 DNA: TGTGCCAGCAGCTTGGGAAGCGGGGAGACC. Protein sequence: CASSLGSGET. The whole CDR3 region reads CASSLGSGETQYF.

Concerning this clone: The read terminates 3 residues ahead of where the CDR3 ends, so the germline J gene completes it. V is TRBV4-2 and J is TRBJ2-5, with a weak D call TRBD2 (7 bases). CDR1 is LGHNA and CDR2 is YNFKEQ in the germline V gene. The CDR3 is made up of 16 amino acids. V was cut by 0 bases and J by 2 bases, with 13 bases left in between. CDR3 DNA (partial): TGTGCCAGCAGCCAAGATCGCCGGGGGGCTCAAGAGACC. It codes for CASSQDRRGAQET. The CDR3 in its entirety is CASSQDRRGAQETQYF.

Considering frequency, this clone is medium-sized. The CDR3 end falls 3 residues outside the read, so it is completed with the germline J gene. The V call is TRBV18, the J call TRBJ2-1; D gene uncertain. Germline V gene data show CDR1 as KGHSH and CDR2 as LQKENI. The CDR3 extends over 15 amino acids. Between the trimmed V and J ends, which lost 1 base and 9 bases, there was a span of 16 bases. CDR3 bases read: TGTGCCAGCTCACCACGGCGGTCTCCAGCAACTGAG. As protein: CASSPRRSPATE. In full, the CDR3 is CASSPRRSPATEQFF.